What follows are 24 T cell receptor beta chains derived from one specimen sequenced in a study of shared clonotypes between healthy human individuals. CD8 cells classed as naive were CD45RO-negative and positively selected for CCR7, excluding terminally differentiated effector memory CD45RA+ cells. Only in-frame clones appear in the TCRdb table, and some are missing; sequencing was by immunoSEQ multiplex PCR. The sample lists over 750,000 clones; roughly 96% were seen once. The specimen sequenced was naive CD8+ T cells sorted from blood. The receptors were sampled from a man aged 25-45 years in good health.

The chain combines TRBV29-1 with TRBJ2-7, with 9 bases that match TRBD2. Germline-derived CDR1 and CDR2 are SQVTM and ANQGSEA. V lost 2 bases to trimming and J lost 7 bases; unmatched junction nucleotides: 12. CDR3 length equals 15 residues. The CDR3 is CSVESPLAGQREQYF. The DNA for the CDR3 is TGCAGCGTTGAAAGCCCACTAGCGGGTCAGAGGGAGCAGTACTTC.

Remarks on this clone: Other DNA variants within this sample encode the same CDR3. The CDR3 spells CASSLNRGYEQYF. The CDR3 region has the DNA TGTGCCAGCAGTTTAAACAGGGGATACGAGCAGTACTTC. This chain uses TRBV27 with TRBJ2-7, with TRBD1 identical over 7 bases. CDR1 and CDR2 (germline): MNHEY, SMNVEV (reference sequence). The junction had 2 bases not matched to a gene; V was cut back by 2 bases and J by 4 bases. The CDR3 consists of 13 residues.

V usage is TRBV10-2 and J usage is TRBJ2-7, with D uncertain. Germline V gene sequence: CDR1 WSHSY, CDR2 SAAADI. The ends were cut back, 2 bases at V and 2 bases at J, with 4 bases in the middle. This CDR3 is built from 12 residues. The CDR3 sequence is CASSENTYEQYF. In nucleotides, the CDR3 is TGCGCCAGCAGTGAGAATACCTACGAGCAGTACTTC.

The rearrangement uses TRBV5-1 and TRBJ2-7; D unclear. CDR1 SGHRS and CDR2 YFSETQ come from the germline V gene. V lost 4 bases to trimming and J lost 0 bases, with 5 bases between them. The CDR3 spans 12 residues. In DNA form, the CDR3 reads TGCGCCAGCAGCGTAAGCTCCTACGAGCAGTACTTC. This sequence encodes CASSVSSYEQYF.

This clone was recorded once. It is unclear where the CDR3 begins or ends on the DNA, so no DNA is shown, and the CDR3 is as TCRdb lists it. This chain links TRBV30 with TRBJ1-4. Germline assignment: CDR1 GTSNPN and CDR2 SVGIG (reference sequence). The CDR3 adds up to 18 amino acids, both ends counted. The CDR3 reads CAWRAPSFGAGWDEKLFF.

The V gene is TRBV7-8, the J gene TRBJ2-7; 7 bases map to TRBD1. V trimming: 2 bases; J trimming: 12 bases; junction bases outside the gene matches: 7. Germline lookup yields CDR1 SGHVS and CDR2 FQNEAQ. The CDR3 covers 12 residues. The CDR3 region has the DNA TGTGCCAGCAGCTTATACGCGGACAGGTGGTACTTC. It yields the protein CASSLYADRWYF.

This clone was seen only once. This chain joins TRBV1 and TRBJ1-3; the DNA was not compared with TRBD1, the D call given in the table. TRBV1 is an annotated pseudogene. The CDR3 runs 14 residues. This CDR3 reads CTSSQEKWQDTIYF. CDR3 DNA: TGCACCAGCAGCCAAGAAAAATGGCAGGACACCATATATTTT.

The V and J genes are TRBV13 and TRBJ2-1, with D maybe TRBD2 (5 bases). This CDR3 is built from 13 residues. Deletions cut 6 bases from V and 12 bases from J, with 18 bases between. The germline V gene encodes CDR1 PRHDT and CDR2 FYEKMQ (reference sequence). The CDR3 DNA reads TGTGCCAGCAGGCCCGGAGAGCTAGAGGGGCAGTTCTTC. Translating gives CASRPGELEGQFF.

V and J are TRBV5-1 and TRBJ1-1; 7 positions match TRBD1. The germline V gene has CDR1 SGHRS and CDR2 YFSETQ. V lost 1 base and J lost 0; bases outside the gene matches: 3. The CDR3 length is 15 residues. The CDR3 loop is CASSLWDSLNTEAFF. CDR3 nucleotides: TGCGCCAGCAGCTTGTGGGACAGCCTGAACACTGAAGCTTTCTTT.

This clone was seen just once. The chain joins TRBV9 to TRBJ2-6; possible D gene TRBD2, 6 bases. This CDR3 region has 17 residues. CDR1 is SGDLS and CDR2 is YYNGEE in the germline V gene. V was trimmed by 0 bases and J by 1 base, leaving 11 bases between them. As DNA, the CDR3 is TGTGCCAGCAGCGTAGGGGGACTGCCGTCTGGGGCCAACGTCCTGACTTTC. Residues: CASSVGGLPSGANVLTF.

The V gene is TRBV7-6, the J gene TRBJ2-3, with TRBD2 identical over 8 bases. The V and J ends lost 1 base and 1 base, in that order; junction bases with no gene match: 7. The CDR3 runs to 17 residues. CDR1 is SGHVS and CDR2 is FNYEAQ in the germline V gene. CDR3 nucleotides: TGTGCCAGCAGCTTAGTTTTGCGGGAGGTAGGCACAGATACGCAGTATTTT. Amino acids: CASSLVLREVGTDTQYF.

CDR3 loop: CSGGQPVYNEQFF. The CDR3 DNA reads TGCAGCGGGGGACAGCCGGTCTACAATGAGCAGTTCTTC. This chain uses TRBV29-1 with TRBJ2-1; the match to TRBD1 covers 7 bases. V trimming: 7 bases; J trimming: 3 bases; junction bases outside the gene matches: 6. Germline lookup yields CDR1 SQVTM and CDR2 ANQGSEA. The length of the CDR3 is 13 residues.

CDR3 DNA sequence: TGTGCCTGGAGTGTACGTAGCGGGACTGAGCAGTACTTC. Encoded protein: CAWSVRSGTEQYF. This chain connects TRBV30 to TRBJ2-7; TRBD2 matches at 8 bases. Germline V gene data show CDR1 as GTSNPN and CDR2 as SVGIG (reference sequence). The V and J ends lost 0 bases and 7 bases, in that order; junction bases with no gene match: 5. This CDR3 has 13 residues.

The chain employs TRBV27 and TRBJ2-1; 8 nucleotides agree with TRBD2. The germline CDR1 and CDR2 sequences are MNHEY and SMNVEV (reference sequence). V trimming: 3 bases; J trimming: 5 bases; junction bases outside the gene matches: 9. The CDR3 loop spans 16 amino acids. Here the CDR3 DNA reads TGTGCCAGCAGTTTCTTTTCACGGGAGGGCCACAATGAGCAGTTCTTC. This gives the protein CASSFFSREGHNEQFF.

The rearrangement uses TRBV5-3 and TRBJ2-4; D is unclear. TRBV5-3 is marked as an open reading frame, function uncertain. This CDR3 contains 14 residues. The germline V and J ends were trimmed by 9 bases and 0 bases, with 13 bases remaining between them. This CDR3 is CATGSSLAKNIQYF. The CDR3 nucleotides are TGTGCCACCGGATCCTCCCTAGCCAAAAACATTCAGTACTTC.

In DNA, the CDR3 is TGTGCCAGCAGCTATAGAGCGGGAGGCTCCTACAATGAGCAGTTCTTC. The encoded protein is CASSYRAGGSYNEQFF. V is TRBV5-5 and J is TRBJ2-1; 9 bases fit TRBD2. The V gene's germline CDR1 is SGHKS and CDR2 YYEKEE (reference sequence). This CDR3 is built from 16 residues. Trimming removed 3 bases from V and 0 bases from J; junction bases left unmatched: 4.

This rearrangement joins TRBV5-1 to TRBJ1-4; D gene ambiguous. The CDR3 is 13 residues long. The germline V gene has CDR1 SGHRS and CDR2 YFSETQ. Trimming pared 0 bases from V and 14 bases from J, leaving 14 bases between. The DNA of the CDR3 is TGCGCCAGCAGCTTGGCCCCGGAGAATTTGCTGTTTTTT. Protein: CASSLAPENLLFF.

The chain is built from TRBV9 and TRBJ2-3; 12 nucleotides match TRBD2. Losses at the gene ends were 3 bases for V and 0 bases for J; bases not matched to a gene: 2. Germline V gene data show CDR1 as SGDLS and CDR2 as YYNGEE. This CDR3 spans 16 amino acids. CDR3: CASSAGLAGSTDTQYF. The CDR3 DNA reads as TGTGCCAGCAGCGCAGGACTAGCGGGAAGCACAGATACGCAGTATTTT.

This chain links TRBV7-9 with TRBJ1-1; D gene ambiguous. The V gene lost 0 bases and the J gene lost 5 bases, with 16 bases spanning the gap. CDR3 size: 16 residues. CDR1 and CDR2 from the germline V gene are SEHNR and FQNEAQ (reference sequence). The CDR3 protein is CASSLAAVVGWTEAFF. The CDR3 nucleotides read TGTGCCAGCAGCTTAGCGGCGGTTGTAGGGTGGACTGAAGCTTTCTTT.

This chain uses TRBV15 with TRBJ2-3; 10 bases fit TRBD1. The V gene's germline CDR1 is LNHNV and CDR2 YYDKDF (reference sequence). There are 17 residues in the CDR3. V was pared by 3 bases and J by 2 bases, with 8 bases of the junction left unmatched. The CDR3 spells CATSSQPGTGDTDTQYF. The CDR3 DNA sequence: TGTGCCACCAGCAGTCAACCCGGGACAGGGGACACAGATACGCAGTATTTT. The entire variable domain, with the rest obtained from reference TRBV15 and TRBJ2-3, is as follows: DAMVIQNPRYQVTQFGKPVTLSCSQTLNHNVMYWYQQKSSQAPKLLFHYYDKDFNNEADTPDNFQSRRPNTSFCFLDIRSPGLGDTAMYLCATSSQPGTGDTDTQYFGPGTRLTVL.

The chain carries TRBV7-9 and TRBJ2-5; D possibly corresponds to TRBD1 (5 bases). The V and J ends lost 4 bases and 0 bases respectively, with 12 bases between them. Germline V CDR1 and CDR2: SEHNR, FQNEAQ (reference sequence). The CDR3 runs to 15 residues. The DNA of the CDR3 is TGTGCCAGCAGCTCTTCCAGGGCAGACCAAGAGACCCAGTACTTC. This translates into CASSSSRADQETQYF. The entire variable domain, with the rest obtained from reference TRBV7-9 and TRBJ2-5, is as follows: DTGVSQNPRHKITKRGQNVTFRCDPISEHNRLYWYRQTLGQGPEFLTYFQNEAQLEKSRLLSDRFSAERPKGSFSTLEIQRTEQGDSAMYLCASSSSRADQETQYFGPGTRLLVL.

The gene calls are TRBV29-1 and TRBJ2-7; D gene uncertain. The CDR3 is 15 amino acids. V lost 5 bases and J lost 0, with 17 bases in between. Per the germline V gene, CDR1 is SQVTM and CDR2 is ANQGSEA. The DNA for the CDR3 is TGCAGCGTTATTTTGGTAGGGAAGAGCTCCTACGAGCAGTACTTC. It encodes CSVILVGKSSYEQYF.

The chain carries TRBV6-5 and TRBJ2-7; 9 bases agree with TRBD2. Germline CDR1 MNHEY, CDR2 SVGAGI. The CDR3 covers 14 residues. Losses at the gene ends were 8 bases for V and 3 bases for J; bases not matched to a gene: 8. The CDR3 region is CASGLAGVVYEQYF. As DNA, the CDR3 is TGTGCCAGCGGATTAGCGGGAGTCGTCTACGAGCAGTACTTC.

A remark on this clone: The germline gene is not matched at one end of the junction; a read error may be the cause. The chain is built from TRBV28 and TRBJ2-7; the D gene is possibly TRBD2 (5 bases). In germline, CDR1 is MDHEN, CDR2 SYDVKM. This CDR3 region has 14 residues. The DNA of the CDR3 is TGTGCCAGCGGGGAGCAGGATAGGGCCACGTTTCGGGACTTC. Its protein product is CASGEQDRATFRDF. The entire variable domain, with the rest obtained from reference TRBV28 and TRBJ2-7, is as follows: DVKVTQSSRYLVKRTGEKVFLECVQDMDHENMFWYRQDPGLGLRLIYFSYDVKMKEKGDIPEGYSVSREKKERFSLILESASTNQTSMYLCASGEQDRATFRDFGPGTRLTVT.